These T cell receptor beta chains were read from a single sample in a study of OX40 agonist ivuxolimab in advanced cancers. Produced via immunoSEQ multiplex PCR; TCRdb's table is partial and in-frame only. The sample lists roughly 70,000 clones; 88% were seen once. The sequenced sample was CD4+ or CD8+ T cells sorted from blood, obtained in a trial of the OX40 agonist ivuxolimab. These receptors were obtained from an adult with an advanced solid tumor such as melanoma, head and neck, liver or kidney cancer. Each CDR3 is given with its conserved first and last residue. The D gene is left open where the match is weak. Only some rows state a clone size, as once, few, many or a class for expanded clones.

CDR3,DNA,D,V,length,size,J
CASREGGLLVYNEQFF,TGTGCCAGCAGAGAGGGGGGACTCCTCGTCTACAATGAGCAGTTCTTC,NA,TRBV6-6,16,NA,TRBJ2-1
CASSLSTGAGETQYF,TGTGCCAGCAGCTTATCGACAGGGGCCGGGGAGACCCAGTACTTC,TRBD1,TRBV7-8,15,NA,TRBJ2-5
CAISEGGREEELFF,TGTGCCATCAGTGAGGGCGGGAGGGAAGAGGAACTGTTTTTT,NA,TRBV10-3,14,NA,TRBJ1-4
CASSQDPGGNQPQHF,TGTGCCAGCAGCCAAGATCCGGGGGGGAATCAGCCCCAGCATTTT,NA,TRBV4-2,15,NA,TRBJ1-5
CASSKGGQTNEKLFF,TGTGCCAGCAGCAAGGGGGGACAAACTAATGAAAAACTGTTTTTT,NA,TRBV7-8,15,NA,TRBJ1-4
CASSSGQDSGANVLTF,TGTGCCAGCAGTTCAGGACAGGATTCTGGGGCCAACGTCCTGACTTTC,TRBD1,TRBV5-4,16,NA,TRBJ2-6
CASSMGPPGTGYEQYF,TGTGCCAGTAGTATGGGCCCCCCCGGGACAGGCTACGAGCAGTACTTC,TRBD1,TRBV19,16,NA,TRBJ2-7
CAIRPGLDSYEQYF,TGTGCCATCAGGCCGGGGCTAGACTCCTACGAGCAGTACTTC,NA,TRBV10-3,14,NA,TRBJ2-7
CASSSQNQPQHF,TGTGCCAGCAGTTCACAAAATCAGCCCCAGCATTTT,NA,TRBV28,12,NA,TRBJ1-5
CSVRDSARYEQYF,TGCAGCGTGAGGGACTCAGCACGGTACGAGCAGTACTTC,NA,TRBV29-1,13,few,TRBJ2-7
CASSQDRGRRGYTF,TGTGCCAGCTCACAAGACAGGGGGCGCCGCGGCTACACCTTC,TRBD1,TRBV18,14,NA,TRBJ1-2
CSVEAGTGVYEQYF,TGCAGCGTTGAGGCCGGGACAGGGGTGTACGAGCAGTACTTC,TRBD1,TRBV29-1,14,NA,TRBJ2-7
CASSQGADEKLFF,TGTGCCAGCAGTCAGGGGGCAGATGAAAAACTGTTTTTT,TRBD1,TRBV27,13,once,TRBJ1-4
CASRTDPIVTEAFF,TGTGCCAGCAGGACGGACCCAATTGTCACTGAAGCTTTCTTT,NA,TRBV2,14,once,TRBJ1-1
CASSLGTSGAGEQYF,TGTGCCAGCAGCCTCGGGACTAGCGGTGCGGGAGAGCAGTACTTC,TRBD2,TRBV7-8,15,NA,TRBJ2-7
CASRLNYGYTF,TGTGCCAGCAGGCTAAACTATGGCTACACCTTC,NA,TRBV28,11,NA,TRBJ1-2
CASSRDVAGGGEQFF,TGTGCCAGCAGCCGCGATGTAGCGGGAGGTGGTGAGCAGTTCTTC,TRBD2,TRBV6-6,15,NA,TRBJ2-1
CASSSDRKYTEAFF,TGTGCCAGCAGTTCAGACAGGAAGTACACTGAAGCTTTCTTT,NA,TRBV6-5,14,NA,TRBJ1-1
CASSVGSGQGGETQYF,TGTGCCAGCAGCGTAGGATCGGGACAGGGGGGAGAGACCCAGTACTTC,TRBD1,TRBV9,16,NA,TRBJ2-5
CASSVGYEQYF,TGTGCCAGCAGCGTAGGCTACGAGCAGTACTTC,NA,TRBV9,11,NA,TRBJ2-7
CASSSERGRETQYF,TGTGCCAGCAGCTCGGAGAGGGGCCGCGAGACCCAGTACTTC,NA,TRBV7-8,14,once,TRBJ2-5
CASRGRWGGIVAGELFF,TGTGCCAGCAGAGGTCGTTGGGGGGGTATCGTGGCCGGGGAGCTGTTTTTT,TRBD2,TRBV6-4,17,once,TRBJ2-2
CAWTRSSYNSPLHF,TGTGCCTGGACCCGGAGCTCCTATAATTCACCCCTCCACTTT,NA,TRBV30,14,NA,TRBJ1-6
CASTTGVFRDEQYF,TGTGCCAGCACCACGGGGGTGTTTCGGGACGAGCAGTACTTC,NA,TRBV13,14,NA,TRBJ2-7
CASSRLAVGREQFF,TGTGCCAGTAGCCGACTAGCGGTGGGGCGGGAGCAGTTCTTC,TRBD2,TRBV19,14,NA,TRBJ2-1
CASSLTGGENIQYF,TGTGCCAGCTCACTCACAGGGGGAGAAAACATTCAGTACTTC,TRBD1,TRBV18,14,NA,TRBJ2-4
CASKLAGVGTGELFF,TGTGCCAGCAAGCTAGCGGGAGTGGGCACCGGGGAGCTGTTTTTT,TRBD2,TRBV2,15,NA,TRBJ2-2
CASSLDSNYGYTF,TGTGCCAGCAGCCTAGACAGCAACTATGGCTACACCTTC,NA,TRBV7-2,13,NA,TRBJ1-2
CASSSRQGSNSPLHF,TGTGCCAGCAGCTCCAGACAGGGAAGTAATTCACCCCTCCACTTT,TRBD1,TRBV7-2,15,NA,TRBJ1-6
CAISVERDSYEQYF,TGTGCCATCAGCGTCGAGCGGGACTCCTACGAGCAGTACTTC,TRBD2,TRBV10-3,14,NA,TRBJ2-7
CASSIGGWPYNEQFF,TGTGCCAGTAGTATCGGGGGGTGGCCCTACAATGAGCAGTTCTTC,TRBD2,TRBV19,15,NA,TRBJ2-1
CASSRGRLLYNEQFF,TGCGCCAGCAGCAGGGGGCGATTGTTGTACAATGAGCAGTTCTTC,TRBD1,TRBV23-1,15,NA,TRBJ2-1
CSVGRNYEQYF,TGCAGTGTTGGGCGCAACTACGAGCAGTACTTC,NA,TRBV20-1,11,NA,TRBJ2-7
CASGQAAGEKLFF,TGTGCCAGCGGACAGGCGGCGGGGGAAAAACTGTTTTTT,TRBD1,TRBV19,13,NA,TRBJ1-4
CAWTDSGTGSYEQYF,TGTGCCTGGACAGACTCCGGGACAGGGTCCTACGAGCAGTACTTC,TRBD1,TRBV30,15,NA,TRBJ2-7
CSVSNKLAMRVQETQYF,TGCAGCGTTTCGAACAAATTAGCGATGAGGGTCCAAGAGACCCAGTACTTC,NA,TRBV29-1,17,NA,TRBJ2-5
CASSFGTSNYGYTF,TGTGCCAGCAGCTTTGGGACTTCTAACTATGGCTACACCTTC,NA,TRBV7-9,14,NA,TRBJ1-2
CASSEGLAGGYNEQFF,TGTGCCAGCTCGGAGGGACTAGCGGGAGGTTACAATGAGCAGTTCTTC,TRBD2,TRBV18,16,NA,TRBJ2-1
CASSTDRVGNTEAFF,TGTGCCAGTAGCACAGACAGGGTGGGGAACACTGAAGCTTTCTTT,TRBD1,TRBV19,15,NA,TRBJ1-1
CASTKGVETGELFF,TGTGCCAGCACTAAGGGGGTGGAGACCGGGGAGCTGTTTTTT,NA,TRBV6-6,14,NA,TRBJ2-2
CASSIRQGASTDTQYF,TGTGCCAGCAGCATCCGACAGGGGGCCAGCACAGATACGCAGTATTTT,TRBD1,TRBV9,16,NA,TRBJ2-3
CASSRGRGVEPDTQYF,TGTGCCAGCAGCCGGGGGCGGGGAGTGGAGCCAGATACGCAGTATTTT,NA,TRBV9,16,NA,TRBJ2-3
CASSLKRTGGSYEQYF,TGTGCCAGTAGCTTAAAAAGGACAGGGGGCTCCTACGAGCAGTACTTC,TRBD1,TRBV19,16,NA,TRBJ2-7
CASSSPTRGASKREQFF,TGTGCCAGTAGTAGCCCCACTAGAGGGGCGAGTAAAAGAGAGCAGTTCTTC,NA,TRBV19,17,few,TRBJ2-1
CASSLTSLGNF,TGCGCCAGCAGCCTGACCTCACTAGGCAATTTT,NA,TRBV5-1,11,NA,TRBJ2-3
CASRKGGTGFDEQYF,TGTGCCAGCAGAAAAGGTGGGACAGGGTTCGACGAGCAGTACTTC,TRBD1,TRBV6-1,15,NA,TRBJ2-7
CASSGQGAGRTEAFF,TGTGCCAGCAGCGGACAGGGGGCTGGTCGGACTGAAGCTTTCTTT,TRBD1,TRBV6-5,15,NA,TRBJ1-1
CASSLVGQGIGYTF,TGTGCCAGCAGCTTAGTGGGGCAAGGGATCGGCTACACCTTC,NA,TRBV7-2,14,NA,TRBJ1-2
CASSPGPRGQFF,TGCGCCAGCAGTCCGGGTCCACGGGGGCAGTTCTTC,NA,TRBV10-1,12,NA,TRBJ2-1
CASSSLRGEQYF,TGTGCCAGTAGTTCCCTCAGGGGAGAGCAGTACTTC,NA,TRBV19,12,NA,TRBJ2-7
CASSPGTRGLAGRRNTGELFF,TGTGCCAGCTCACCCGGGACCAGGGGACTAGCGGGAAGACGGAACACCGGGGAGCTGTTTTTT,TRBD2,TRBV18,21,NA,TRBJ2-2
CASSLGQGAQETQYF,TGCGCCAGCAGCTTGGGGCAGGGTGCGCAAGAGACCCAGTACTTC,NA,TRBV5-1,15,NA,TRBJ2-5